The clone carrying this T cell receptor beta chain showed up just a few times. What it binds is not known. This record comes from a study of T cell repertoires in cytomegalovirus infection. Study-level points and caveats: Carriers of CMV plus the relevant HLA were identified by cumulative public TCR beta family frequency.

TCRdb re-called the reads with MiXCR, one entry per CDR3 protein. The data hold 250,000 to 300,000 distinct CDR3 sequences, with approximately 15% observed a single time. Sequencing input: CD8+ T cells from PBMCs. The receptor's source is a human donor in good health (CMV status not recorded). Some clones in this sample may be carry-over from other donors' samples.

The CDR3 reads CASSSSRQLIDNEQFF. DNA of the CDR3: TGTGCCAGCAGTTCATCCAGGCAGCTCATTGACAATGAGCAGTTCTTC. J is TRBJ2-1 and V is TRBV28; D is uncertain. The CDR3 spans 16 residues. Trimming left V 4 bases short and J 5 bases short, with 18 bases between. Germline CDR1 is MDHEN and CDR2 is SYDVKM.